Below, 29 T cell receptor beta chains from the same sample are listed, as sequenced in a study of Ad26.COV2.S vaccination and SARS-CoV-2 variants. Measured with immunoSEQ multiplex PCR; TCRdb has only the in-frame clones, and not every one. The data hold 300,000 to 350,000 clones, with roughly 84% observed a single time. The treatment was: 15 to 20 received Ad26.COV2.S at low or high dose, single or two shots; 5 received placebo; per-sample allocation not given. Sampling was done on day 63 after the first vaccine or placebo injection. The sample here was peripheral blood, taken in a trial of Ad26.COV2.S vaccine versus placebo. These receptors came from a person between 18 and 65 years old who received the Ad26.COV2.S COVID-19 vaccine or a placebo.

This clone has just a few counts. The chain uses TRBV5-5 and TRBJ1-6; a weak D match, TRBD1 (5 bases). Germline V gene data show CDR1 as SGHKS and CDR2 as YYEKEE (reference sequence). This CDR3 spans 16 amino acids. V was trimmed by 0 bases and J by 6 bases, leaving 13 bases between them. The DNA for the CDR3 is TGTGCCAGCAGCTTGGGTCCAGGGACGGTTAATTCACCCCTCCACTTT. This codes for CASSLGPGTVNSPLHF.

This clone was seen only once. The chain has TRBV6-5 and TRBJ2-5; D is perhaps TRBD1 (5 bases). Germline CDR1 reads MNHEY; CDR2 reads SVGAGI. This CDR3 has 16 amino acids. V lost 0 bases to trimming and J lost 5 bases, with 16 bases between them. The CDR3: CASSYSKFQGPETQYF. The CDR3 DNA reads TGTGCCAGCAGTTACTCGAAGTTTCAGGGTCCGGAGACCCAGTACTTC.

V is TRBV5-1 and J is TRBJ2-1, with D possibly being TRBD2 (5 bases). The germline V gene has CDR1 SGHRS and CDR2 YFSETQ. This CDR3 is built from 15 residues. V was shortened by 7 bases and J by 2 bases, with 16 bases between the two germline ends. The CDR3: CASSTGVGTYNEQFF. DNA of the CDR3: TGCGCCAGCTCGACCGGGGTTGGTACCTACAATGAGCAGTTCTTC.

This chain connects TRBV6-2 or TRBV6-3 to TRBJ2-7; maybe TRBD2 (5 bases). The germline V gene encodes CDR1 MNHEY and CDR2 SVGEGT. V lost 2 bases and J 5 bases, leaving 19 bases between the germline ends. The CDR3 spans 16 residues. The CDR3 DNA reads as TGTGCCAGCAGTTACATAGAGGGCTTTCCCGGCCACGAGCAGTACTTC. Amino acids: CASSYIEGFPGHEQYF.

The chain carries TRBV30 and TRBJ2-3, with D possibly matching TRBD2 (6 bases). Germline V CDR1 and CDR2: GTSNPN, SVGIG (reference sequence). Deletions cut 2 bases from V and 0 bases from J, with 12 bases between. The CDR3 extends over 15 amino acids. CDR3 DNA: TGTGCCTGGAGTACTCTAGCGCTGAGCACAGATACGCAGTATTTT. This sequence encodes CAWSTLALSTDTQYF.

This chain joins TRBV6-4 and TRBJ2-7; weak D call: TRBD1 (6 bases). CDR3 length: 15 residues. From germline, CDR1 is MRHNA and CDR2 SNTAGT. V was trimmed by 6 bases and J by 1 base, leaving 16 bases between them. The CDR3 nucleotides read TGTGCCAGCAGACAAGCCCACAGGGCTTCCTACGAGCAGTACTTC. Protein sequence: CASRQAHRASYEQYF.

V is TRBV12-3 or TRBV12-4 and J is TRBJ1-1; weak D call: TRBD1 (5 bases). The length of the CDR3 is 13 residues. Between the trimmed V and J ends, which lost 7 bases and 1 base, there was a span of 10 bases. The CDR3 protein is CASILRGNTEAFF. In DNA form, the CDR3 reads TGTGCCAGCATCCTAAGGGGGAACACTGAAGCTTTCTTT.

J is TRBJ1-6 and V is TRBV5-6; no clear D. Trimming removed 2 bases from V and 7 bases from J, with 10 bases in between. The germline CDR1 and CDR2 sequences are SGHDT and YYEEEE. CDR3 length: 14 amino acids. The CDR3: CASSLDTGNSPLHF. The CDR3 DNA is TGTGCCAGCAGCTTAGATACGGGAAATTCACCCCTCCACTTT.

Note on this clone: Other DNA sequences in the sample encode the same CDR3. This chain links TRBV25-1 with TRBJ2-5; D gene unclear. Trimming shortened V by 4 bases and J by 5 bases, and 5 bases separated the two germline ends. The CDR3 sequence is 11 residues long. The germline CDR1 and CDR2 sequences are MGHDK and SYGVNS. The CDR3 DNA sequence: TGTGCCAGCAGTGGAAGGGAGACCCAGTACTTC. It translates to CASSGRETQYF.

This chain connects TRBV7-2 to TRBJ1-5; D might be TRBD1 (6 bases). Germline CDR1 and CDR2: SGHTA and FQGNSA. Trimming removed 0 bases at V and 4 bases at J, with 16 bases between. The CDR3 loop spans 17 amino acids. CDR3: CASSLARSRQANQPQHF. The CDR3 DNA reads TGTGCCAGCAGCTTAGCGCGGAGTAGACAGGCAAATCAGCCCCAGCATTTT.

The gene calls are TRBV7-9 and TRBJ2-1; 11 bases are shared with TRBD2. This CDR3 is built from 16 residues. CDR1 is SEHNR, CDR2 FQNEAQ, per germline (reference sequence). Germline trimming cut 6 bases from V and 5 bases from J; bases unmatched to any gene: 9. Here the CDR3 reads CASRSMPGLADNEQFF. DNA of the CDR3: TGTGCCAGCAGGTCAATGCCGGGACTAGCGGACAATGAGCAGTTCTTC.

This clone was recorded at least ten times. V gene TRBV6-5 combines with J gene TRBJ1-1; 8 positions match TRBD1. Germline V CDR1 and CDR2: MNHEY, SVGAGI. V was pared by 4 bases and J by 10 bases, with 8 bases of the junction left unmatched. The CDR3 has 13 residues. CDR3 bases: TGTGCCAGCAGTTCCGACAGGGGCCTGAGAGCTTTCTTT. Amino acids: CASSSDRGLRAFF.

The chain uses TRBV30 and TRBJ2-7; tentative D call: TRBD1 (5 bases). Per germline, CDR1 GTSNPN and CDR2 SVGIG (reference sequence). V dropped 2 bases and J dropped 2 bases, with 10 bases sitting between them. This CDR3 region has 13 residues. CDR3 in amino acids: CAWSPDSTYEQYF. CDR3 nucleotide sequence: TGTGCCTGGAGTCCAGACAGCACCTACGAGCAGTACTTC.

Many counts were recorded for this clone. Other DNA sequences of this sample code for an identical CDR3. This sequence joins TRBV5-1 and TRBJ1-1; maybe TRBD1 (5 bases). Germline V CDR1 and CDR2: SGHRS, YFSETQ. The germline V and J ends were trimmed by 3 bases and 1 base, with 13 bases remaining between them. CDR3 size: 15 residues. The CDR3 is CASSSGRQGNTEAFF. CDR3 bases: TGCGCCAGCAGCTCGGGGCGTCAGGGGAACACTGAAGCTTTCTTT. Combining the CDR3 with reference TRBV5-1 and TRBJ1-1 gives the whole variable domain KAGVTQTPRYLIKTRGQQVTLSCSPISGHRSVSWYQQTPGQGLQFLFEYFSETQRNKGNFPGRFSGRQFSNSRSEMNVSTLELGDSALYLCASSSGRQGNTEAFFGQGTRLTVV.

The chain uses TRBV7-9 and TRBJ1-6; D is possibly TRBD1 (5 bases). CDR1 and CDR2 (germline): SEHNR, FQNEAQ (reference sequence). This CDR3 is built from 19 residues. Trimming removed 8 bases at V and 0 bases at J, with 23 bases between. The CDR3 DNA sequence: TGTGCCAGCCCCCGGGGGACTTTCGGTCCAGCCTCCTATAATTCACCCCTCCACTTT. Translated, it gives CASPRGTFGPASYNSPLHF.

The chain is built from TRBV10-1 and TRBJ2-1, with 9 bases matching TRBD2. The V and J ends lost 6 bases and 0 bases, in that order; junction bases with no gene match: 3. Per germline, CDR1 WNHNN and CDR2 SYGVQD (reference sequence). The CDR3 is 15 amino acids. Here the CDR3 DNA reads TGCGCCAGCAGCAGCGGGGGGCCCTCCTACAATGAGCAGTTCTTC. It specifies CASSSGGPSYNEQFF.

The chain combines TRBV15 with TRBJ2-7; 9 positions agree with TRBD2. V lost 4 bases to trimming and J lost 3 bases; unmatched junction nucleotides: 10. The CDR3 spans 16 residues. CDR1 and CDR2 (germline): LNHNV, YYDKDF (reference sequence). This CDR3 is CATSTDIGLASYEQYF. The CDR3, as DNA: TGTGCCACCAGCACGGACATCGGACTAGCGAGCTACGAGCAGTACTTC.

The chain has TRBV7-3 and TRBJ2-5; TRBD2 agrees at 9 bases. Per germline, CDR1 SGHTA and CDR2 FQGTGA. The V gene end was trimmed by 4 bases and the J gene end by 1 base; junction bases not matched to a gene: 4. This CDR3 is built from 15 residues. The CDR3 is CASSSAGGFQETQYF. CDR3 in DNA: TGTGCCAGCAGCTCAGCGGGGGGATTCCAAGAGACCCAGTACTTC.

The rearrangement links TRBV2 to TRBJ2-2; no definite D call. The CDR3 is 15 amino acids. V gave up 5 bases and J gave up 4 bases, with 14 bases separating them. Per the germline V gene, CDR1 is SNHLY and CDR2 is FYNNEI. The CDR3 DNA is TGTGCCAGCAGTCCTTATTCCCTTGGCACCGGGGAGCTGTTTTTT. Its protein is CASSPYSLGTGELFF.

The chain links TRBV7-2 to TRBJ2-3; D gene uncertain. V lost 1 base to trimming and J lost 14 bases, with 16 bases between them. The CDR3 has 13 residues. Germline CDR1 and CDR2: SGHTA and FQGNSA. The CDR3 protein is CASSLDGRRRSYF. For the CDR3, the DNA is TGTGCCAGCAGCTTAGATGGTCGCAGGAGATCGTATTTT.

CDR3 in DNA: TGTGCCAGCAGTTCGGGACAGTGGAACACTGAAGCTTTCTTT. Translating it yields CASSSGQWNTEAFF. This chain uses TRBV28 with TRBJ1-1; 7 bases align to TRBD1. Germline V CDR1 and CDR2: MDHEN, SYDVKM. This CDR3 has 14 residues. Unmatched junction bases numbered 3, after V lost 4 bases and J lost 1 base.

The rearrangement links TRBV11-2 to TRBJ1-1, with D possibly TRBD1 on 5 matching bases. Between the trimmed V and J ends, which lost 1 base and 0 bases, there was a span of 12 bases. The germline V gene encodes CDR1 SGHAT and CDR2 FQNNGV. The CDR3 extends over 16 amino acids. The CDR3 spells CASSLGLRALNTEAFF. In DNA, the CDR3 is TGTGCCAGCAGCTTAGGTCTCAGGGCCCTGAACACTGAAGCTTTCTTT. Based on the CDR3 plus reference TRBV11-2 and TRBJ1-1, the full variable domain is EAGVAQSPRYKIIEKRQSVAFWCNPISGHATLYWYQQILGQGPKLLIQFQNNGVVDDSQLPKDRFSAERLKGVDSTLKIQPAKLEDSAVYLCASSLGLRALNTEAFFGQGTRLTVV.

The chain is built from TRBV5-8 and TRBJ1-2; D is perhaps TRBD1 (5 bases). Trimming took off 6 bases at V and 1 base at J, with 16 bases between the two ends. CDR1 and CDR2 (germline): SGHTS, YDEGEE. The CDR3 is 15 amino acids. The CDR3 spells CASNLPRDDNYGYTF. The CDR3 region has the DNA TGTGCCAGCAACCTACCCAGGGATGATAACTATGGCTACACCTTC.

The chain has TRBV7-2 and TRBJ1-1; 10 bases match TRBD1. V lost 3 bases, J lost 4 bases, and 5 bases stayed unmatched. Germline CDR1 is SGHTA and CDR2 is FQGNSA. The CDR3 is 15 amino acids. CDR3 loop: CASSLTGGRTTEAFF. For the CDR3, the DNA is TGTGCCAGCAGCTTGACAGGGGGCAGGACCACTGAAGCTTTCTTT.

This rearrangement joins TRBV12-5 to TRBJ2-2, with D possibly matching TRBD1 (6 bases). V lost 2 bases and J lost 6, with 16 bases in between. The CDR3 length is 16 residues. Per the germline V gene, CDR1 is LGHNT and CDR2 is FRNRAP. CDR3 protein: CASGLSAGVRPGELFF. CDR3 nucleotide sequence: TGTGCTAGTGGTTTGTCTGCAGGGGTTCGTCCCGGGGAGCTGTTTTTT. Full variable domain (rest looked up from reference TRBV12-5 and TRBJ2-2): DARVTQTPRHKVTEMGQEVTMRCQPILGHNTVFWYRQTMMQGLELLAYFRNRAPLDDSGMPKDRFSAEMPDATLATLKIQPSEPRDSAVYFCASGLSAGVRPGELFFGEGSRLTVL.

V is TRBV15 and J is TRBJ1-1, with a weak D call TRBD1 (5 bases). There are 14 residues in the CDR3. In germline, CDR1 is LNHNV, CDR2 YYDKDF (reference sequence). V lost 3 bases and J 3 bases, leaving 11 bases between the germline ends. CDR3 coding DNA: TGTGCCACCAGCAGGGGGTGGGGGGACACTGAAGCTTTCTTT. It encodes CATSRGWGDTEAFF. Using reference TRBV15 and TRBJ1-1 for the parts outside the CDR3, the full variable domain is DAMVIQNPRYQVTQFGKPVTLSCSQTLNHNVMYWYQQKSSQAPKLLFHYYDKDFNNEADTPDNFQSRRPNTSFCFLDIRSPGLGDTAMYLCATSRGWGDTEAFFGQGTRLTVV.

V and J are TRBV7-9 and TRBJ2-3, with D hard to call. The germline V and J ends were trimmed by 5 bases and 1 base, with 13 bases remaining between them. CDR1 and CDR2 (germline): SEHNR, FQNEAQ (reference sequence). The CDR3 is 15 residues long. CDR3 sequence (DNA): TGTGCCAGCAGCGCACGGGCATCAGGCACAGATACGCAGTATTTT. Protein product: CASSARASGTDTQYF.

This chain connects TRBV20-1 to TRBJ1-2; TRBD1 matches at 7 bases. Germline V gives CDR1 DFQATT, CDR2 SNEGSKA (reference sequence). Trimming cost V 2 bases and J 13 bases; bases outside gene matches: 7. This CDR3 is built from 11 residues. This CDR3 is CSARRQGGSTF. CDR3 coding DNA: TGCAGTGCTAGACGACAGGGTGGTTCCACCTTC.

The chain links TRBV13 to TRBJ2-2, with TRBD2 matching 9 bases. Germline V gene lookup returns CDR1 PRHDT and CDR2 FYEKMQ (reference sequence). The CDR3 loop spans 14 amino acids. Here the CDR3 reads CATTARGGTGELFF. The DNA of the CDR3 is TGTGCTACCACGGCGCGGGGGGGCACCGGGGAGCTGTTTTTT.